What follows describes a single TCR beta chain. Its specificity is not known. The sample is drawn from a study of CD4 T cells in relation to SARS-CoV-2 and coronaviruses. Study outcomes and limitations: This crossreactivity analysis covered spike protein alone, no other viral proteins.

Before the COVID-19 pandemic, during about 2010-2019, CD4+ T cells were taken from unexposed donors. The cells were cultured for about 10 days before CD4+ T cells were isolated. TCRdb's table, derived via immunoSEQ multiplex PCR, lists solely in-frame clones and lacks some. The data show 15,000 to 25,000 clones, about three quarters seen once. The CDR3 loop spans 12 amino acids. Per germline, CDR1 MNHEY and CDR2 SVGAGI. V lost 8 bases and J 2 bases, leaving 7 bases between the germline ends. What was sequenced was CD4+ T cells from PBMCs, cultured in vitro. The TCR sequence derives from a human donor in good health. This sequence joins TRBV6-5 and TRBJ2-1; D is ambiguous. CDR3 sequence (DNA): TGTGCCAGCGGCGGTACCTACAATGAGCAGTTCTTC. Its protein product is CASGGTYNEQFF.